This entry features one T cell receptor beta chain sequence. Its cognate antigen has yet to be identified. No base quality information exists; no much larger clone differs at one position. The sample belongs to a study of blood T cell repertoires in COVID-19 (dated by TCRdb to about 2020). Regarding the complete study: Samples from collaborators originated in the United States, Italy and Spain and spanned both the acute and convalescent phases of COVID-19. The material from the prospective study consisted of cDNA or gDNA derived from T cells, B-cell-depleted T cells, or PBMCs. The dataset comprised deeply sampled blood TCRbeta repertoires from subjects exposed to, actively infected with, or recovered from COVID-19. The repertoires were released in a freely available public database intended as a resource for research on the immune response to SARS-CoV-2. Samples came from the ongoing ImmuneRACE study (first 160 participants) plus 1,254 subjects from 6 global collaborators. The sample metadata nearly always contained a de-identified subject ID, COVID-19 status, age in years and sex. HLA class I and class II types, where available, came from metadata supplied by the sample provider rather than from assay-based typing. Overall study outcomes, separate from this receptor: The quantity of clinical and demographic metadata differed by source and by participant and was supplied without curation.

Enrolling through a virtual design, the prospective study's participants ranged in age from about 18 to 89 years and lived across approximately 25 United States geographic areas. In the prospective study, participants were assigned to cohorts based on the clinical history participants reported in a screening survey and a study questionnaire. ImmuneRACE Cohort 3 recovered participants were defined by two consecutive negative NP/OP PCR tests, healthcare professional clearance, or symptom resolution. Each participant in the prospective study had whole blood, serum and a nasopharyngeal or oropharyngeal swab collected by mobile phlebotomists. Prospective study participants could optionally give additional blood draws and questionnaires over an approximately 2-month period. Blood samples from the prospective study were shipped frozen or at room temperature prior to DNA extraction. TCRbeta CDR3 regions were amplified from genomic DNA by means of the immunoSEQ Assay, a bias-controlled multiplex PCR. In the authors' own workflow: Nucleated cell counts per sample were estimated from amplification of reference gene primers within the assay. To quantify the absolute abundance of each unique TCRbeta CDR3 rearrangement, sequence reads were collapsed and filtered. For each sample, productive Simpson clonality was calculated as the square root of Simpson's diversity index over productive rearrangements. The table comes from immuneACCESS by way of TCRdb, which keeps in-frame sequences with V and J called. Part of the clones is missing from these tables; in studies checked, under half for an unresolved V gene and the rest for unknown reasons. That table supplies the V and J calls and clone size; D and trimming were determined from the DNA. This sample is represented by about 130,000 clones; approximately 86% of them were singletons. The ten largest clones take up around 2.5% of the sample.

V is reduced by 5 bases and J by 3 bases, leaving a spacing of 16 bases between them. Taken from the germline V gene, the CDR1 and CDR2 loops are SGHAT and FQNNGV. Measured from the cysteine to the phenylalanine, the CDR3 is 15 residues long. Here the CDR3 DNA is all that survives: 45 bases in frame from base 1. The chain uses TRBV11-2 and TRBJ1-1; a weak D assignment points to TRBD1 (6 bases agree). Sequencing input: PBMCs or T cells enriched from blood (not recorded which). This receptor was identified in a woman between 50 and 59 years old who had recovered from COVID-19. The DNA sequence is as follows: TGTGCCAGCAGCCCCGGACAGAACGGGGACACTGAAGCTTTCTTT. It codes for CASSPGQNGDTEAFF.